What follows describes a single T cell receptor (beta chain). As yet, its antigen is unknown. Amplification of TCR beta CDR3 regions used RNA as the template. Using the HTBI primer set, a first-round RT-PCR was run on the TCR CDR3. TCRdb re-analysed the multiplex PCR reads in MiXCR, keeping a single row per CDR3 protein. The profile covers about 400,000 distinct CDR3 sequences, with approximately 15% appearing a single time and roughly 13% taken by the ten largest. Each 10 ml fresh peripheral blood draw supplied the PBMCs. The data derive from a study of T cells in Graves' hyperthyroidism and ophthalmopathy. The CDR3 spans 14 residues. V lost 5 bases and J lost 7, with 12 bases in between. From germline, CDR1 is SEHNR and CDR2 FQNEAQ (reference sequence). Findings of the study overall: Ophthalmopathy was model-predicted a median approximately six months pre-onset. Most thyroid clonotypes expanded above 0.001 appeared in blood too.

This TCR came from a woman aged 18-35 years with Graves' hyperthyroidism. The rearrangement uses TRBV7-9 and TRBJ1-6; perhaps TRBD1 as D (5 bases). The material sequenced was blood. CDR3: CASSLLRENSPLHF. For the CDR3, the DNA is TGTGCCAGCAGCCTCCTCAGGGAAAATTCACCCCTCCACTTT.